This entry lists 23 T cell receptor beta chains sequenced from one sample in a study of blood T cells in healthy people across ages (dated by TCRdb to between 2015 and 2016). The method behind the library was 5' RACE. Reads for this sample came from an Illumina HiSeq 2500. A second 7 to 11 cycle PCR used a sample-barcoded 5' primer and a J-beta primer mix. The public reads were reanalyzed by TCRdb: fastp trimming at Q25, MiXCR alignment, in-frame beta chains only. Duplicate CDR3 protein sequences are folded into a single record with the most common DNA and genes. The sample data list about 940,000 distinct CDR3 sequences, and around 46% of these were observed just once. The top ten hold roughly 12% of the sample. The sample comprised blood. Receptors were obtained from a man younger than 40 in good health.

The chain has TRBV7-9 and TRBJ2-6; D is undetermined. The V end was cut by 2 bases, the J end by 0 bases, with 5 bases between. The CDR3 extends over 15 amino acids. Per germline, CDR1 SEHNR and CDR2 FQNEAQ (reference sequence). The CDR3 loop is CASSLSYSGANVLTF. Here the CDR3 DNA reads TGTGCCAGCAGCTTATCATACTCTGGGGCCAACGTCCTGACTTTC.

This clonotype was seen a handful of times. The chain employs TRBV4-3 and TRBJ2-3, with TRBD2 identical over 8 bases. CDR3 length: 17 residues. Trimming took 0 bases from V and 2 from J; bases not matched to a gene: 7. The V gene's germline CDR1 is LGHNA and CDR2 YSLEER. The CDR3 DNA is TGCGCCAGCAGCCAAGACCCAGCGGGGGAACTCACAGATACGCAGTATTTT. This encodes CASSQDPAGELTDTQYF.

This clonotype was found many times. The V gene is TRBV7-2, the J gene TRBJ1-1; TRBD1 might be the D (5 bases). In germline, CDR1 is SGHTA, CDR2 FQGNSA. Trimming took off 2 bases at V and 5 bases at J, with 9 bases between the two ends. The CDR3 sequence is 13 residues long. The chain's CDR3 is CASSLRGRTEAFF. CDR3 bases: TGTGCCAGCAGCTTACGGGGACGGACTGAAGCTTTCTTT.

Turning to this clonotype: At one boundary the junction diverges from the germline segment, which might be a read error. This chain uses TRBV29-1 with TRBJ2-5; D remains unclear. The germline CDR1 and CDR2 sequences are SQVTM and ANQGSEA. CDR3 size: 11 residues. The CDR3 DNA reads TGCAGCGGTGAACCGGGAGAGACCCAGTACTTC. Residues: CSGEPGETQYF.

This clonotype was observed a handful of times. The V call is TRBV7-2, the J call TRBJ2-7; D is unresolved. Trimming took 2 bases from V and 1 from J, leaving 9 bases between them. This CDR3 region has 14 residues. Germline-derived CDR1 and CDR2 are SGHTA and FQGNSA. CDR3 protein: CASSLWSFSYEQYF. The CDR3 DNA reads TGTGCCAGCAGCTTATGGTCCTTTTCCTACGAGCAGTACTTC.

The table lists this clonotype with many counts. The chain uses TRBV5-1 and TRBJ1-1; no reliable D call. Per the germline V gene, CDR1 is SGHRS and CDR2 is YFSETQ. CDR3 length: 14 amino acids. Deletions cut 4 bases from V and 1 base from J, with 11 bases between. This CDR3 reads CASSPSAGNTEAFF. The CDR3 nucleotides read TGCGCCAGCAGCCCCTCCGCCGGGAACACTGAAGCTTTCTTT.

The CDR3 reads CASNRLADPYNEQFF. CDR3 coding DNA: TGTGCCAGCAACCGCCTAGCGGATCCCTACAATGAGCAGTTCTTC. This chain links TRBV28 with TRBJ2-1, with 7 positions matching TRBD2. V lost 7 bases and J lost 2; bases outside the gene matches: 8. Per the germline V gene, CDR1 is MDHEN and CDR2 is SYDVKM. This CDR3 has 15 amino acids.

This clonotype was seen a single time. The CDR3 loop reads CASSFLLRGEETQYF. CDR3 DNA sequence: TGTGCCAGCAGCTTTCTGCTCAGGGGGGAAGAGACCCAGTACTTC. The V gene is TRBV7-2, the J gene TRBJ2-5; perhaps TRBD1 as D (7 bases). Trimming cost V 3 bases and J 3 bases, with 14 bases left between them. The germline gives CDR1 SGHTA, CDR2 FQGNSA. CDR3 length equals 15 residues.

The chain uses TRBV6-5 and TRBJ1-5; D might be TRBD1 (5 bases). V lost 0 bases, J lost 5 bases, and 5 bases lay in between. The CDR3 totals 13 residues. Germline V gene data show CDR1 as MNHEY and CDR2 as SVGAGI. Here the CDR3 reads CASSYSGDQPQHF. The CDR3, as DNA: TGTGCCAGCAGTTACTCGGGGGATCAGCCCCAGCATTTT.

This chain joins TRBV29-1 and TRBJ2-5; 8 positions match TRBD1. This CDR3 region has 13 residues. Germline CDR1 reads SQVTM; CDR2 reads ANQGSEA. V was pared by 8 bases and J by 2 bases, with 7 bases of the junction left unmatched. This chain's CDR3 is CSSGQGPQETQYF. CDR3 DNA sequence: TGCAGCAGCGGACAGGGCCCACAAGAGACCCAGTACTTC.

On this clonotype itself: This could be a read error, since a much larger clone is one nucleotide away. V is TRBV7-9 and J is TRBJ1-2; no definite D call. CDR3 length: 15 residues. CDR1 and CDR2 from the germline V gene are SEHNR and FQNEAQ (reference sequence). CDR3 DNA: TGTACCAGCAGCTCGACGGGTCCGGTTAAGGGTGGCTACACCTTC. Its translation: CTSSSTGPVKGGYTF.

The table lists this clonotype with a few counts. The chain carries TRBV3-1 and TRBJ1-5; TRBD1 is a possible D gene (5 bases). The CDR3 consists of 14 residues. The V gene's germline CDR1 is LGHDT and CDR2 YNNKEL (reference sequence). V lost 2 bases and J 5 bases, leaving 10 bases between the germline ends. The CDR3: CASSQRGSDQPQHF. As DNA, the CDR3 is TGTGCCAGCAGCCAACGGGGCTCAGATCAGCCCCAGCATTTT.

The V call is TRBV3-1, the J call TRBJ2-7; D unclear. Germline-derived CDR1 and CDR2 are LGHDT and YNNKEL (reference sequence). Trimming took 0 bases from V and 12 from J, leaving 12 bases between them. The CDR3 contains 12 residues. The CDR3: CASSQEGQPRYF. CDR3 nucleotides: TGTGCCAGCAGCCAAGAAGGTCAGCCGAGGTACTTC.

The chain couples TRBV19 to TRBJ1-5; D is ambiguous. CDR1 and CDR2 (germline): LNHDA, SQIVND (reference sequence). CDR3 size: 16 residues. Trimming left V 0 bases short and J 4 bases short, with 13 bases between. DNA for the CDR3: TGTGCCAGTAGTATAGAGGGCGGTATGAAAAATCAGCCCCAGCATTTT. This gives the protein CASSIEGGMKNQPQHF.

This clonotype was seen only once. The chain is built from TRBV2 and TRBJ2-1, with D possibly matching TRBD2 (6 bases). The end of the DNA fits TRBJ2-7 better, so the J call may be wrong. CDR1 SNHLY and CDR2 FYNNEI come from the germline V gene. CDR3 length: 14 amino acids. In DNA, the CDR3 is TGTGCCAGCAGGTCCCAAGGAGGGTCCAATGAGCAGTACTTC. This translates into CASRSQGGSNEQYF.

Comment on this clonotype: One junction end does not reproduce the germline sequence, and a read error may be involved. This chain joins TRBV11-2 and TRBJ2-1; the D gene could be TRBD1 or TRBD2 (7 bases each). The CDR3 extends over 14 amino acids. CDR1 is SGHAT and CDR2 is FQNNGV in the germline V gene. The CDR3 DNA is TGTGCCAACAGCTTAGGGGGCGGGGGCTATGAGCAGTTCTTC. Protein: CANSLGGGGYEQFF.

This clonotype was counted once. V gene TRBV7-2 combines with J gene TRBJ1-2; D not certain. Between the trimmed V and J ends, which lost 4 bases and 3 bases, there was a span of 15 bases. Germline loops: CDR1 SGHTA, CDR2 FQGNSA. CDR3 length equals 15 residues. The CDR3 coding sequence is TGTGCCAGCAGCTCGTACAGATGGACGGACTATGGCTACACCTTC. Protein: CASSSYRWTDYGYTF.

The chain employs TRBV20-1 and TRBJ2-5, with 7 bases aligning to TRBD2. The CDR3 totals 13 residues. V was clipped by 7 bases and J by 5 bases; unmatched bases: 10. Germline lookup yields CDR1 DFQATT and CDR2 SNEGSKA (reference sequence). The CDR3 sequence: CSVSTGTKETQYF. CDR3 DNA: TGCAGTGTTTCGACCGGGACTAAGGAGACCCAGTACTTC.

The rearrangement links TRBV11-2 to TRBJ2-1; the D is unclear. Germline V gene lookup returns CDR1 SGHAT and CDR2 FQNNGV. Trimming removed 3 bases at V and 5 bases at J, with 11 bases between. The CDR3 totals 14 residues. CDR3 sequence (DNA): TGTGCCAGCAGCTTGCTTTTAGGGAACAATGAGCAGTTCTTC. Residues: CASSLLLGNNEQFF.

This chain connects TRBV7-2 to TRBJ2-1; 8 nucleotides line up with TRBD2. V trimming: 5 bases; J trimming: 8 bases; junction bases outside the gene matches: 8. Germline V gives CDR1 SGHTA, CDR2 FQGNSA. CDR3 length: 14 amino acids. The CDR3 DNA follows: TGTGCCAGCAGCCCGACGGGGGGGATTGATGAGCAGTTCTTC. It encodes CASSPTGGIDEQFF.

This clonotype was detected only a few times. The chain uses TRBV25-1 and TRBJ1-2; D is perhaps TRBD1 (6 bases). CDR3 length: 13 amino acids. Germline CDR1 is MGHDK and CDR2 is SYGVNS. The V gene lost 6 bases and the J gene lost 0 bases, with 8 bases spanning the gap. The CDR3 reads CASRDSSNYGYTF. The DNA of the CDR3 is TGTGCCAGCAGGGACAGCTCTAACTATGGCTACACCTTC.

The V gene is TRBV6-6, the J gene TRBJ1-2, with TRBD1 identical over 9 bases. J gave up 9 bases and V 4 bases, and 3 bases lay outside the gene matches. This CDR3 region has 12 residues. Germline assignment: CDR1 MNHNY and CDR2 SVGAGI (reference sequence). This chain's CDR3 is CASSWTGDSYTF. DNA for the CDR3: TGTGCCAGCAGTTGGACAGGGGACAGCTACACCTTC.

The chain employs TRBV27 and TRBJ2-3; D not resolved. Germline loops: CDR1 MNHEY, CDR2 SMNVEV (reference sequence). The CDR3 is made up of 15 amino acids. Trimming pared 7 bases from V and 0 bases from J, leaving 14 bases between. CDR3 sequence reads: CASIKTHTSTDTQYF. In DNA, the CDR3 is TGTGCCAGCATCAAGACCCACACTAGCACAGATACGCAGTATTTT.